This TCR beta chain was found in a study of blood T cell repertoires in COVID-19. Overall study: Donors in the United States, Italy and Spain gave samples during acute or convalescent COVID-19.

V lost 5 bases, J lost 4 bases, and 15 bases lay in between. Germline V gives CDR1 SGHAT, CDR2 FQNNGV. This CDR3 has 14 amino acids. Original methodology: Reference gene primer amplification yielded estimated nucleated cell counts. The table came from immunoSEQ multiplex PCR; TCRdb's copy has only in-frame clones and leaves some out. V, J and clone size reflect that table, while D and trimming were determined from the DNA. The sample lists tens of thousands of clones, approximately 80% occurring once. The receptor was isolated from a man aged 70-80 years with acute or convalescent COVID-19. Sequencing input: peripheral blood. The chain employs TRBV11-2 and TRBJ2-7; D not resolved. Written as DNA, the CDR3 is TGTGCCAGCAGCCCACAATCTCGGGTTTACGAGCAGTACTTC. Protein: CASSPQSRVYEQYF. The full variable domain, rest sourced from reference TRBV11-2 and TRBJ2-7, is EAGVAQSPRYKIIEKRQSVAFWCNPISGHATLYWYQQILGQGPKLLIQFQNNGVVDDSQLPKDRFSAERLKGVDSTLKIQPAKLEDSAVYLCASSPQSRVYEQYFGPGTRLTVT.